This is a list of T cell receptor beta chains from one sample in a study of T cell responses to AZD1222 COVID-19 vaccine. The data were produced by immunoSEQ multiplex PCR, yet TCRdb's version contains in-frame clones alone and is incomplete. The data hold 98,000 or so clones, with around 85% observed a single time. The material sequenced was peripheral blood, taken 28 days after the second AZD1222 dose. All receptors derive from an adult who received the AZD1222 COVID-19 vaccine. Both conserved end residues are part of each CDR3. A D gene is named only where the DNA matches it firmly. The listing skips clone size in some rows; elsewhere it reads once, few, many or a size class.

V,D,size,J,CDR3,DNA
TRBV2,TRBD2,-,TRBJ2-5,CASRLPSGGQETQYF,TGTGCCAGCAGGTTACCTAGCGGGGGTCAAGAGACCCAGTACTTC
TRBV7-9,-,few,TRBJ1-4,CASSFQGVGEKLFF,TGTGCCAGCAGCTTCCAGGGTGTGGGGGAAAAACTGTTTTTT
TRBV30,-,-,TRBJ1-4,CAWNTATIFEKLFF,TGTGCCTGGAACACGGCCACAATTTTCGAAAAACTGTTTTTT
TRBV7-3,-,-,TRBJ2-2,CASRPAGRQNTGELFF,TGTGCCAGCAGACCGGCGGGACGACAAAACACCGGGGAGCTGTTTTTT
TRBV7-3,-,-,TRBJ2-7,CASSLGAGNYEQYF,TGTGCCAGCAGCTTAGGGGCAGGGAATTACGAGCAGTACTTC
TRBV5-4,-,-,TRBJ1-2,CASSSPTAYGYTF,TGTGCCAGCAGCTCCCCGACAGCCTATGGCTACACCTTC
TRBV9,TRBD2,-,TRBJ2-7,CASSTWTAGTSTIHEQYF,TGTGCCAGCAGCACCTGGACAGCCGGGACTAGCACTATTCACGAGCAGTACTTC
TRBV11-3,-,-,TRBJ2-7,CASSLSGTASYEQYF,TGTGCCAGCAGCTTGTCTGGGACCGCCTCCTACGAGCAGTACTTC
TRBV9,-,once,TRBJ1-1,CASSSQSDVASEAFF,TGTGCCAGCAGCTCCCAATCAGACGTAGCTTCTGAAGCTTTCTTT
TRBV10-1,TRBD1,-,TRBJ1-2,CARVKDRCNYGYTF,TGCGCCAGGGTTAAGGACAGGTGTAACTATGGCTACACCTTC
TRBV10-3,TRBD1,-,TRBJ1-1,CAISGDRVDTEAFF,TGTGCCATCAGCGGGGACAGGGTGGACACTGAAGCTTTCTTT
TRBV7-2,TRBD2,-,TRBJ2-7,CASSLGLSGGRDEQYF,TGTGCCAGCAGCTTAGGTCTTTCGGGGGGGCGCGACGAGCAGTACTTC
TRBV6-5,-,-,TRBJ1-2,CASGGTVGYTF,TGTGCCAGCGGGGGGACTGTTGGCTACACCTTC
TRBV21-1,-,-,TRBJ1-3,CASTHDRDRGREGNTIYF,TGTGCCAGCACCCATGACCGGGACAGGGGTCGGGAGGGAAACACCATATATTTT
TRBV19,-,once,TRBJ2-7,CASTTGANKYF,TGTGCCAGTACCACCGGGGCCAACAAGTACTTC
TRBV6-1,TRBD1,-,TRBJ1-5,CASSEGTGKNQPQHF,TGTGCCAGCAGTGAGGGGACAGGAAAAAATCAGCCCCAGCATTTT
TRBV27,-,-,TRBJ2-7,CASSFSQGPYEQYF,TGTGCCAGCAGTTTCTCTCAGGGTCCCTACGAGCAGTACTTC
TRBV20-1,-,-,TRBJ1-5,CSASGGWAFDQPQHF,TGCAGTGCTAGTGGTGGGTGGGCTTTCGATCAGCCCCAGCATTTT
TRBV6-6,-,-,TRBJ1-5,CASRPYDRSVQPQHF,TGTGCCAGCAGGCCTTATGACAGGTCCGTCCAGCCCCAGCATTTT
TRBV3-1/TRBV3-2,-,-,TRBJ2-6,CASSPRGISSGANVLTF,TGTGCCAGCAGCCCCCGGGGTATCAGCTCTGGGGCCAACGTCCTGACTTTC
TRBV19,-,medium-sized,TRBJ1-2,CASKSYGYTF,TGTGCCAGTAAAAGTTATGGCTACACCTTC
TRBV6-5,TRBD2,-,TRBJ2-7,CAIYSGSQGYEQYF,TGTGCCATCTATAGCGGGAGCCAAGGGTACGAGCAGTACTTC
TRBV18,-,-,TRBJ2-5,CASSPPGRETQYF,TGTGCCAGCTCACCCCCGGGCCGGGAGACCCAGTACTTC
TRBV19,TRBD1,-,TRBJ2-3,CASSARDRFPDTQYF,TGTGCCAGTAGTGCGAGGGACAGGTTCCCAGATACGCAGTATTTT
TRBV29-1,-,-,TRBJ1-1,CSVLLGGGNTEAFF,TGCAGCGTTCTACTCGGGGGGGGCAACACTGAAGCTTTCTTT
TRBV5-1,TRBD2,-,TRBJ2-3,CASSLEGRLARARTDTQYF,TGCGCCAGCAGCTTGGAAGGCCGACTAGCGCGAGCCCGCACAGATACGCAGTATTTT
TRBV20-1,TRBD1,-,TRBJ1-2,CSASDRGRSGYTF,TGCAGTGCGAGTGACAGGGGACGAAGCGGCTACACCTTC
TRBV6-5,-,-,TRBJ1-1,CASRPAGPRSTEAFF,TGTGCCAGCAGGCCGGCGGGGCCAAGGAGCACTGAAGCTTTCTTT
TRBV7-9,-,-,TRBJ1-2,CASSLGVEDYGYTF,TGTGCCAGCAGCTTAGGAGTGGAGGACTATGGCTACACCTTC
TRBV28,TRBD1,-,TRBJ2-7,CASSKTGGGLYEQYF,TGTGCCAGCAGTAAAACAGGGGGCGGCCTCTACGAGCAGTACTTC
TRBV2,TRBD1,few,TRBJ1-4,CASGMGQPEKLFF,TGTGCCAGCGGGATGGGACAGCCAGAAAAACTGTTTTTT
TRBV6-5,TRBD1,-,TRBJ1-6,CASRTTGTDNSPLHF,TGTGCCAGCAGGACGACCGGGACAGATAATTCACCCCTCCACTTT
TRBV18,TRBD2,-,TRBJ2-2,CASSPLRGEGELFF,TGTGCCAGCTCACCGCTCCGGGGGGAAGGGGAGCTGTTTTTT
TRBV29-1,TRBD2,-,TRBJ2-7,CSVELLAGSSYEQYF,TGCAGCGTCGAACTCCTAGCGGGTAGCTCCTACGAGCAGTACTTC
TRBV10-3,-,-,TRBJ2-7,CAISESAGSPYEQYF,TGTGCCATCAGTGAGTCTGCGGGTAGCCCCTACGAGCAGTACTTC
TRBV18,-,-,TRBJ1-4,CASSQPGVGDEKLFF,TGTGCCAGCTCACAGCCGGGCGTAGGGGATGAAAAACTGTTTTTT
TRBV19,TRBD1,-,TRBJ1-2,CASSRTGLTYGYTF,TGTGCCAGTAGTCGGACAGGCCTTACCTATGGCTACACCTTC
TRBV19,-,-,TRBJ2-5,CASSDAGEVGETQYF,TGTGCCAGTAGTGACGCTGGGGAGGTGGGAGAGACCCAGTACTTC
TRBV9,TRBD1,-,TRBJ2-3,CASSSVGQATDTQYF,TGTGCCAGCAGCAGCGTGGGACAGGCCACAGATACGCAGTATTTT
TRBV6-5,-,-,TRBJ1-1,CASSLGSMNTEAFF,TGTGCCAGCAGTTTAGGGTCCATGAACACTGAAGCTTTCTTT
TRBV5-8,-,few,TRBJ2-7,CATPRGTYEQYF,TGTGCCACCCCCCGGGGAACCTACGAGCAGTACTTC
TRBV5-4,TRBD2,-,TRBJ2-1,CASFNSGRGYNEQFF,TGTGCCAGCTTTAATAGCGGGAGGGGGTACAATGAGCAGTTCTTC
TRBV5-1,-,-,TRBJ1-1,CASSSLGSPTEAFF,TGCGCCAGCAGCTCCCTCGGCAGCCCTACTGAAGCTTTCTTT
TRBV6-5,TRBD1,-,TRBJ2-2,CASSPGQGYTGELFF,TGTGCCAGCAGCCCGGGACAGGGGTACACCGGGGAGCTGTTTTTT
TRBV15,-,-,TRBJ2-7,CATSGLYEQYF,TGTGCCACCAGCGGCCTCTACGAGCAGTACTTC
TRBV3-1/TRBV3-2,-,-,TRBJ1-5,CASSQGDSQPQHF,TGTGCCAGCAGCCAAGGGGATTCGCAGCCCCAGCATTTT
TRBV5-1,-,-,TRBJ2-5,CASSFDRKTQYF,TGCGCCAGCAGCTTTGACAGGAAGACCCAGTACTTC
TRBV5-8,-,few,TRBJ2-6,CASSYTSSGANVLTF,TGTGCCAGCAGCTACACAAGCTCTGGGGCCAACGTCCTGACTTTC